The 25 T cell receptor beta chains below come from one sample, sequenced in a study of OX40 agonist ivuxolimab in advanced cancers. This table comes from immunoSEQ multiplex PCR, and its TCRdb copy is limited to in-frame clones, with some not included. The table has 71,000 or so clones, around 84% seen once. Sequenced material: CD4+ or CD8+ T cells sorted from blood, taken in a trial of the OX40 agonist ivuxolimab. All receptors derive from an adult with an advanced solid tumor such as melanoma, head and neck, liver or kidney cancer.

The chain combines TRBV11-2 with TRBJ2-7, with TRBD1 matching over 8 bases. This CDR3 region has 17 residues. V lost 0 bases and J lost 9; bases outside the gene matches: 16. CDR1 is SGHAT and CDR2 is FQNNGV in the germline V gene. The CDR3 sequence: CASSLDPGTGVLGVQYF. The CDR3 DNA sequence: TGTGCCAGCAGCTTAGACCCCGGGACAGGCGTACTTGGGGTGCAGTACTTC.

This clone was found a few times. The chain combines TRBV7-2 with TRBJ2-2, with no clear D. Germline-derived CDR1 and CDR2 are SGHTA and FQGNSA. The CDR3 is 14 residues long. Trimming cost V 0 bases and J 4 bases, with 6 bases left between them. CDR3 amino acids: CASSLAPFTGELFF. The CDR3, as DNA: TGTGCCAGCAGCTTAGCGCCCTTCACCGGGGAGCTGTTTTTT.

The chain employs TRBV5-8 and TRBJ1-4; no firm D call. V lost 4 bases and J 7 bases, leaving 20 bases between the germline ends. Germline-derived CDR1 and CDR2 are SGHTS and YDEGEE. The CDR3 has 16 amino acids. DNA for the CDR3: TGTGCCAGCAGCCAAGTGGAAGGAGGAAGGGTTGAAAAACTGTTTTTT. Protein product: CASSQVEGGRVEKLFF.

This clone was seen repeatedly, ten times or more. The chain uses TRBV5-1 and TRBJ2-7; perhaps TRBD1 as D (6 bases). This CDR3 spans 15 amino acids. V dropped 0 bases and J dropped 0 bases, with 10 bases sitting between them. Germline values: CDR1 SGHRS, CDR2 YFSETQ. CDR3 coding DNA: TGCGCCAGCAGCTTGGGGGGACAAAGCTCCTACGAGCAGTACTTC. Translating gives CASSLGGQSSYEQYF. The whole variable domain, remainder taken from reference TRBV5-1 and TRBJ2-7, is KAGVTQTPRYLIKTRGQQVTLSCSPISGHRSVSWYQQTPGQGLQFLFEYFSETQRNKGNFPGRFSGRQFSNSRSEMNVSTLELGDSALYLCASSLGGQSSYEQYFGPGTRLTVT.

The CDR3 is CASSASGLAGGPEETQYF. CDR3 sequence (DNA): TGTGCCAGCAGCGCCTCGGGACTAGCGGGAGGGCCTGAGGAGACCCAGTACTTC. V is TRBV28 and J is TRBJ2-5; 16 bases agree with TRBD2. The junction had 12 bases not matched to a gene; V was cut back by 6 bases and J by 5 bases. The CDR3 loop spans 18 amino acids. In germline, CDR1 is MDHEN, CDR2 SYDVKM.

This clone was seen a single time. The V gene is TRBV7-2, the J gene TRBJ1-4; no reliable D call. Germline CDR1 reads SGHTA; CDR2 reads FQGNSA. This CDR3 has 15 residues. V lost 7 bases and J lost 0, with 12 bases in between. CDR3: CASTTSPATNEKLFF. The CDR3 DNA reads TGTGCCAGCACCACTAGCCCCGCAACTAATGAAAAACTGTTTTTT.

The chain joins TRBV19 to TRBJ2-3, with D possibly TRBD2 on 6 matching bases. Trimming took 5 bases from V and 1 from J, leaving 13 bases between them. In germline, CDR1 is LNHDA, CDR2 SQIVND (reference sequence). CDR3 length: 15 residues. This CDR3 reads CASSLSGTGTDTQYF. The CDR3 region has the DNA TGTGCCAGTAGTCTCTCCGGGACTGGCACAGATACGCAGTATTTT.

The rearrangement links TRBV4-1 to TRBJ2-3; tentative D call: TRBD1 (5 bases). The CDR3 consists of 15 residues. The V and J ends lost 0 bases and 1 base respectively, with 8 bases between them. The germline V gene has CDR1 MGHRA and CDR2 YSYEKL. The CDR3 coding sequence is TGCGCCAGCAGCCAAGAGGGGCCCCGCACAGATACGCAGTATTTT. It encodes CASSQEGPRTDTQYF.

V is TRBV5-6 and J is TRBJ2-2; 8 bases fit TRBD1. The V segment lost 4 bases and the J segment 0 bases; nucleotides outside the gene matches: 5. Germline V gives CDR1 SGHDT, CDR2 YYEEEE. There are 16 residues in the CDR3. CDR3 nucleotide sequence: TGTGCCAGCAGCCCCTGGGACAGGACGAACACCGGGGAGCTGTTTTTT. Its translation is CASSPWDRTNTGELFF.

J is TRBJ1-5 and V is TRBV19, with a tentative D call TRBD1 (5 bases). CDR1 is LNHDA, CDR2 SQIVND, per germline (reference sequence). The CDR3 has 13 residues. With 5 bases removed from V and 4 bases from J, the gap between germline ends came to 9 bases. CDR3 sequence: CASSPGENQPQHF. The CDR3 DNA is TGTGCCAGTAGTCCGGGGGAGAATCAGCCCCAGCATTTT.

The chain is built from TRBV7-2 and TRBJ2-3; 9 bases align to TRBD2. Trimming removed 7 bases from V and 5 bases from J; junction bases left unmatched: 7. Looked up from germline, CDR1 is SGHTA and CDR2 is FQGNSA. The CDR3 spans 14 residues. The CDR3 loop reads CASNPLAGQDTQYF. The CDR3 nucleotides read TGTGCCAGCAATCCTCTAGCGGGGCAAGATACGCAGTATTTT.

The V and J genes are TRBV5-1 and TRBJ2-3; tentatively, D is TRBD2 (6 bases). This CDR3 contains 15 residues. Trimming took 5 bases from V and 0 from J, leaving 13 bases between them. Germline V gene lookup returns CDR1 SGHRS and CDR2 YFSETQ. CDR3 sequence reads: CASSRDGGSTDTQYF. CDR3 DNA: TGCGCCAGCAGTAGGGACGGGGGTAGCACAGATACGCAGTATTTT.

This clone was recorded only once. The chain combines TRBV5-1 with TRBJ1-1, with TRBD1 matching over 7 bases. The CDR3 contains 14 residues. The V gene end was trimmed by 4 bases and the J gene end by 2 bases; junction bases not matched to a gene: 5. Germline V CDR1 and CDR2: SGHRS, YFSETQ. The CDR3: CASSPQGENTEAFF. CDR3 sequence (DNA): TGCGCCAGCAGCCCGCAGGGGGAAAACACTGAAGCTTTCTTT. The full variable domain, its missing parts supplied by reference TRBV5-1 and TRBJ1-1, is KAGVTQTPRYLIKTRGQQVTLSCSPISGHRSVSWYQQTPGQGLQFLFEYFSETQRNKGNFPGRFSGRQFSNSRSEMNVSTLELGDSALYLCASSPQGENTEAFFGQGTRLTVV.

This chain connects TRBV7-2 to TRBJ1-3; 9 bases align to TRBD1. Germline values: CDR1 SGHTA, CDR2 FQGNSA. V shed 5 bases, J shed 3 bases, and the junction held 5 bases outside the gene matches. This CDR3 region has 15 residues. The CDR3 reads CASSPTGGYGNTIYF. CDR3 nucleotide sequence: TGTGCCAGCAGCCCGACAGGGGGATATGGAAACACCATATATTTT.

This clone came up a few times. This chain uses TRBV7-2 with TRBJ2-7, with D tentatively TRBD1 (6 bases). CDR1 is SGHTA and CDR2 is FQGNSA in the germline V gene. This CDR3 is 14 amino acids long. V lost 4 bases, J lost 9 bases, and 19 bases lay in between. CDR3 amino acids: CASSSDRAYGGQYF. CDR3 nucleotides: TGTGCCAGCAGCTCGGACAGAGCATATGGCGGGCAGTACTTC.

This clone was found a few times. The chain is built from TRBV7-3 and TRBJ2-7; TRBD1 matches 7 bases. The CDR3 sequence is 13 residues long. Trimming at V came to 5 bases and at J to 2 bases, leaving 3 bases not matched to a gene. CDR1 is SGHTA and CDR2 is FQGTGA in the germline V gene. The CDR3 is CASSRDRTYEQYF. The CDR3 coding sequence is TGTGCCAGCAGCCGGGACAGAACCTACGAGCAGTACTTC.

The genes are TRBV28 and TRBJ2-7; 10 bases fit TRBD2. There are 16 residues in the CDR3. Germline trimming cut 5 bases from V and 1 base from J; bases unmatched to any gene: 8. Germline lookup yields CDR1 MDHEN and CDR2 SYDVKM. The CDR3 DNA sequence: TGTGCCAGCAGTCCAGCTAGCGGGAGTTTGTCCTACGAGCAGTACTTC. It translates to CASSPASGSLSYEQYF.

The chain links TRBV7-2 to TRBJ2-5; TRBD2 agrees at 12 bases. This CDR3 region has 18 residues. Germline CDR1 reads SGHTA; CDR2 reads FQGNSA. V lost 1 base to trimming and J lost 4 bases; unmatched junction nucleotides: 10. This CDR3 reads CASSLGFLLAGGRETQYF. CDR3 DNA: TGTGCCAGCAGCTTAGGCTTCTTGCTAGCGGGGGGGCGAGAGACCCAGTACTTC.

As DNA, the CDR3 is TGTGCTAGCGCGGGGACCTCTGGAAACACCATATATTTT. It is translated as CASAGTSGNTIYF. V and J are TRBV7-2 and TRBJ1-3; weak D call: TRBD1 (5 bases). Germline values: CDR1 SGHTA, CDR2 FQGNSA. The CDR3 spans 13 residues.

This clone was recorded only once. The chain is built from TRBV7-9 and TRBJ2-7, with D perhaps matching TRBD2 (5 bases). V lost 6 bases and J lost 0, with 9 bases in between. This CDR3 comprises 13 residues. Germline loops: CDR1 SEHNR, CDR2 FQNEAQ (reference sequence). This chain's CDR3 is CASRGDTSYEQYF. Written as DNA, the CDR3 is TGTGCCAGCAGGGGAGACACCTCCTACGAGCAGTACTTC. Full variable domain (rest looked up from reference TRBV7-9 and TRBJ2-7): DTGVSQNPRHKITKRGQNVTFRCDPISEHNRLYWYRQTLGQGPEFLTYFQNEAQLEKSRLLSDRFSAERPKGSFSTLEIQRTEQGDSAMYLCASRGDTSYEQYFGPGTRLTVT.

The chain combines TRBV7-8 with TRBJ2-5; the D gene is possibly TRBD2 (5 bases). Trimming stripped 3 bases from V and 1 base from J, with 9 bases between. The CDR3 runs to 14 residues. Germline V lookup: CDR1 SGHVS, CDR2 FQNEAQ. The CDR3 region is CASSLSGVQETQYF. The CDR3 DNA sequence: TGTGCCAGCAGCTTGTCCGGGGTCCAAGAGACCCAGTACTTC.

V and J are TRBV27 and TRBJ1-1; D is unclear. CDR3 length: 16 residues. Trimming removed 4 bases at V and 0 bases at J, with 15 bases between. In germline, CDR1 is MNHEY, CDR2 SMNVEV (reference sequence). The CDR3: CASSSTALLVNTEAFF. Written as DNA, the CDR3 is TGTGCCAGCAGTTCCACAGCTCTTTTAGTGAACACTGAAGCTTTCTTT.

The gene calls are TRBV18 and TRBJ1-4; TRBD1 matches 8 bases. Germline values: CDR1 KGHSH, CDR2 LQKENI. Trimming cost V 1 base and J 0 bases; bases outside gene matches: 4. The CDR3 is 17 amino acids. Here the CDR3 DNA reads TGTGCCAGCTCACCACGGGCAGGGGGCGCAACTAATGAAAAACTGTTTTTT. Protein sequence: CASSPRAGGATNEKLFF.

This clone was detected only once. The genes are TRBV2 and TRBJ2-2, with D perhaps matching TRBD1 (5 bases). This CDR3 has 15 residues. Trimming took off 0 bases at V and 0 bases at J, with 5 bases between the two ends. The germline V gene encodes CDR1 SNHLY and CDR2 FYNNEI. The CDR3 region is CASSEATANTGELFF. The CDR3 DNA follows: TGTGCCAGCAGTGAAGCGACAGCGAACACCGGGGAGCTGTTTTTT.

V is TRBV28 and J is TRBJ2-3, with D perhaps matching TRBD1 or TRBD2 (5 bases each). The germline V gene has CDR1 MDHEN and CDR2 SYDVKM. Trimming took 7 bases from V and 4 from J, leaving 15 bases between them. This CDR3 has 14 residues. The CDR3 DNA follows: TGTGCCAGCACTACTAGGACACATGCAGATACGCAGTATTTT. Translation gives CASTTRTHADTQYF.